This T cell receptor beta chain stems from a study of blood T cell repertoires in COVID-19. Study background: Acute-phase and convalescent COVID-19 samples originated in the United States, Italy and Spain. T cells, B-cell-depleted T cells, or PBMCs supplied cDNA or gDNA.

Authors' methods: The authors estimated nucleated cell counts from reference gene primer amplification. The method was immunoSEQ multiplex PCR; TCRdb's version includes in-frame clones alone and lacks a portion of them. The DNA gave D and trimming, while V, J and clone size come from that table. The sample yields around 190,000 clones, approximately 80% seen once. The CDR3 runs 16 residues. Sequenced: peripheral blood. This TCR was recovered from a human donor in a cohort sampled during active COVID-19. The genes are TRBV1 and TRBJ2-1; the table's D call of TRBD2 was not tested on the DNA. TRBV1 is shown as a pseudogene. The CDR3 loop is CTSSQNWRENVNEQFF. The CDR3 region has the DNA TGCACCAGCAGCCAAAATTGGCGGGAAAATGTAAATGAGCAGTTCTTC.